The subject of this entry is one T cell receptor (beta chain). Its specificity is not known. This sample was included in a study of early T cells in non-severe SARS-CoV-2 infection. Overall study context: Sequencing of bulk RNA from unsorted whole blood was done, without chain pairing.

General study points: CD4 and private specificities were missed by VDJdb matching, which favored anti-spike CD8 responses.

The CDR3 spans 15 residues. V was pared by 3 bases and J by 6 bases, with 17 bases between. Germline CDR1 ENHRY, CDR2 SYGVKD. Researchers attached unique molecular identifiers to individual cDNA molecules. In TCRdb, the 5' RACE reads were re-called with MiXCR into one record per CDR3 protein. The sample lists approximately 120,000 distinct CDR3 sequences, about 15% occurring once. The clonotype was recovered from an adult who was a healthcare worker with PCR-confirmed SARS-CoV-2 infection or an uninfected control (not recorded which). Material for sequencing was whole blood. This rearrangement joins TRBV10-3 to TRBJ1-1; D is possibly TRBD1 (5 bases). CDR3 in amino acids: CAISDSTGGVAEAFF. For the CDR3, the DNA is TGTGCCATCAGTGATTCTACAGGAGGGGTGGCTGAAGCTTTCTTT.